Presented here are 9 T cell receptor beta chains from one specimen sequenced in a study of a mutant IDH1 vaccine in newly diagnosed glioma. Stated time point: baseline, week 1 (first vaccination visit). Treatment: pre-vaccination baseline after standard-of-care therapy. The assay was immunoSEQ multiplex PCR, and TCRdb's table has in-frame clones only and misses some. The table includes approximately 36,000 clones, about 73% detected once. The sample was PBMCs, taken from a glioma patient treated with radiotherapy, temozolomide or both. The origin of the receptors is a man in his forties with glioma. Some clones in this sample may be carry-over from other donors' samples.

V is TRBV19 and J is TRBJ1-1; possible D gene TRBD1, 5 bases. V was clipped by 5 bases and J by 8 bases, with 15 bases between them. Germline assignment: CDR1 LNHDA and CDR2 SQIVND (reference sequence). This CDR3 contains 13 residues. Written as DNA, the CDR3 is TGTGCCAGTAGTCGCTTTGGGGGGGAAGAAGCTTTCTTT. Protein product: CASSRFGGEEAFF. Full variable domain (remainder filled in from reference TRBV19 and TRBJ1-1): DGGITQSPKYLFRKEGQNVTLSCEQNLNHDAMYWYRQDPGQGLRLIYYSQIVNDFQKGDIAEGYSVSREKKESFPLTVTSAQKNPTAFYLCASSRFGGEEAFFGQGTRLTVV.

The V gene is TRBV5-1, the J gene TRBJ2-7; TRBD1 matches at 12 bases. The junction had 12 bases not matched to a gene; V was cut back by 4 bases and J by 7 bases. Germline CDR1 and CDR2: SGHRS and YFSETQ. The CDR3 spans 16 residues. The CDR3 DNA is TGCGCCAGCAGCCTCTCCGGGACAGGGGGCGCGGGGGAGCAGTACTTC. Protein: CASSLSGTGGAGEQYF.

The V gene is TRBV7-8, the J gene TRBJ1-5; possible D gene TRBD1, 5 bases. Trimming removed 4 bases at V and 8 bases at J, with 15 bases between. The germline V gene encodes CDR1 SGHVS and CDR2 FQNEAQ. The CDR3 length is 14 residues. The CDR3, as DNA: TGTGCCAGCAGCTCCAACCCCACAGGAGAGCCCCAGCATTTT. It encodes CASSSNPTGEPQHF.

The chain couples TRBV19 to TRBJ1-1, with D uncertain. This CDR3 is built from 16 residues. The V end lost 10 bases, the J end lost 1 base, and 22 bases lay between the germline ends. Germline CDR1 reads LNHDA; CDR2 reads SQIVND (reference sequence). The CDR3 reads CATRDYGRGGNTEAFF. For the CDR3, the DNA is TGTGCCACCCGAGACTATGGGCGTGGAGGGAACACTGAAGCTTTCTTT.

In the case of this clone: At one end, the junction sequence differs from germline, possibly due to a read error. The chain recombines TRBV7-8 with TRBJ1-5; 9 bases line up with TRBD1. The CDR3 covers 15 residues. Germline V gives CDR1 SGHVS, CDR2 FQNEAQ. For the CDR3, the DNA is TGTGCCAGCAGCTTAGGTACAGGGGGCAACCAGCCCCAGCATTTT. It translates to CASSLGTGGNQPQHF.

The V and J genes are TRBV2 and TRBJ1-4; no reliable D call. The CDR3 runs to 13 residues. Germline CDR1 SNHLY, CDR2 FYNNEI. V lost 5 bases and J 8 bases, leaving 12 bases between the germline ends. CDR3 DNA sequence: TGTGCCAGCAGTCGTAGACAAGGGGAAAAACTGTTTTTT. It codes for CASSRRQGEKLFF.

This chain links TRBV5-1 with TRBJ1-4; D may be TRBD1 (5 bases). The ends were cut back, 1 base at V and 8 bases at J, with 15 bases in the middle. CDR1 is SGHRS and CDR2 is YFSETQ in the germline V gene. This CDR3 region has 15 residues. CDR3 sequence reads: CASSLSPGVGEKLFF. DNA for the CDR3: TGCGCCAGCAGCTTGTCGCCGGGGGTTGGAGAAAAACTGTTTTTT.

There are a few counts of this clone. V is TRBV18 and J is TRBJ1-5; D gene unclear. Germline loops: CDR1 KGHSH, CDR2 LQKENI. The length of the CDR3 is 17 residues. Trimming left V 0 bases short and J 0 bases short, with 12 bases between. Written as DNA, the CDR3 is TGTGCCAGCTCACCACCGGACTTTTGGAGTAGCAATCAGCCCCAGCATTTT. Residues: CASSPPDFWSSNQPQHF.

V gene TRBV19 combines with J gene TRBJ1-2, with 11 bases that match TRBD1. V shed 5 bases, J shed 8 bases, and the junction held 16 bases outside the gene matches. CDR1 LNHDA and CDR2 SQIVND come from the germline V gene (reference sequence). This CDR3 region has 17 residues. The CDR3 sequence: CASSPTPIGTGGVGYTF. In DNA, the CDR3 is TGTGCCAGTAGTCCAACCCCCATCGGGACAGGGGGGGTCGGCTACACCTTC. Together with reference TRBV19 and TRBJ1-2, the CDR3 gives the full variable domain: DGGITQSPKYLFRKEGQNVTLSCEQNLNHDAMYWYRQDPGQGLRLIYYSQIVNDFQKGDIAEGYSVSREKKESFPLTVTSAQKNPTAFYLCASSPTPIGTGGVGYTFGSGTRLTVV.